The TCR beta chain described here comes from a study of cytomegalovirus exposure and HLA in healthy donors. PCR was performed using 60 Vbeta and 13 Jbeta primers. Authors' processing steps: Counted up in a later analysis, unique TCR beta chains came to 65 million to 100 million, with around 11 million shared. The protocol was immunoSEQ multiplex PCR, while the TCRdb copy is restricted to in-frame clones and leaves out a portion. V and J calls and clone size are those listed in that table; D and trimming were worked out from the DNA. The sample carries 150,000 to 200,000 clones, roughly 80% recorded once. This CDR3 has 14 amino acids. The ends lost 2 bases at V and 0 bases at J; junction bases unmatched: 1. Per the germline V gene, CDR1 is MNHEY and CDR2 is SVGAGI.

The clonotype was recovered from a man aged 25 to 45 in good health and CMV-seropositive. The gene calls are TRBV6-5 and TRBJ2-7; 7 bases are shared with TRBD1. Sample: PBMCs. This chain's CDR3 is CASSYGDSSYEQYF. The CDR3 DNA is TGTGCCAGCAGTTACGGGGACAGCTCCTACGAGCAGTACTTC.